The 21 T cell receptor beta chains given below trace back to one sample, sequenced in a study of T cells after yellow fever vaccination. TCRdb analysed the 5' RACE reads with MiXCR anew, one entry per CDR3 protein. The sample consists of roughly 99,000 distinct CDR3 sequences, about 6% of them appearing once. The source was CD8+ T cells sorted from PBMCs, collected 10 days after the yellow fever booster vaccination. The source is a man aged 18 to 29 who received the YFV17D yellow fever vaccine.

The rearrangement links TRBV20-1 to TRBJ2-2; perhaps TRBD1 as D (5 bases). This CDR3 spans 13 amino acids. The V gene lost 4 bases and the J gene lost 1 base, with 7 bases spanning the gap. Germline V gives CDR1 DFQATT, CDR2 SNEGSKA (reference sequence). DNA of the CDR3: TGCAGTGCTACGACAGTGAACACCGGGGAGCTGTTTTTT. Translation: CSATTVNTGELFF.

This clonotype was found many times. The chain has TRBV5-1 and TRBJ2-7, with 9 bases fitting TRBD1. The ends lost 5 bases at V and 2 bases at J; junction bases unmatched: 8. The CDR3 contains 15 residues. Germline assignment: CDR1 SGHRS and CDR2 YFSETQ. The CDR3 spells CASSCERQGAYEQYV. The CDR3 coding sequence is TGCGCCAGCAGTTGCGAACGACAGGGGGCCTACGAGCAGTACGTC.

This clonotype has more than one count but fewer than ten. The V gene is TRBV7-9, the J gene TRBJ1-2, with TRBD1 matching 8 bases. Losses at the gene ends were 5 bases for V and 6 bases for J; bases not matched to a gene: 8. The CDR3 is 14 amino acids. Germline V gives CDR1 SEHNR, CDR2 FQNEAQ (reference sequence). Here the CDR3 reads CASSPWTGFHGYTF. As DNA, the CDR3 is TGTGCCAGCAGCCCATGGACAGGGTTTCATGGCTACACCTTC.

There are a few counts of this clonotype. CDR3 sequence reads: CASSQGTSGGDTQYF. The CDR3 region has the DNA TGCGCCAGCAGCCAGGGGACTAGCGGGGGAGATACGCAGTATTTT. V usage is TRBV4-3 and J usage is TRBJ2-3; TRBD2 aligns across 14 bases. With 3 bases clipped from V and 5 bases from J, the junction kept 1 base outside the gene matches. The CDR3 loop spans 15 amino acids. Germline V gives CDR1 LGHNA, CDR2 YSLEER.

This clonotype has just a few counts. The gene calls are TRBV3-2 and TRBJ2-7; TRBD1, the table's D call, was not compared with the DNA. TRBV3-2 corresponds to a pseudogene. The CDR3 extends over 16 amino acids. The CDR3 nucleotides are TGTGCCAGCAGCGCGGGTCATAACAGGAGTTGGGTCGAGCAGTACTTC. Translated: CASSAGHNRSWVEQYF.

This clonotype was counted only a few times. The rearrangement joins TRBV7-9 to TRBJ1-2; D perhaps matches TRBD1 (5 bases). The CDR3 has 13 amino acids. Between the trimmed V and J ends, which lost 1 base and 6 bases, there was a span of 9 bases. Per the germline V gene, CDR1 is SEHNR and CDR2 is FQNEAQ (reference sequence). DNA of the CDR3: TGTGCCAGCAGCTTAGAGGGAGGGGATGGCTACACCTTC. Protein: CASSLEGGDGYTF. The whole variable domain, filled in from reference TRBV7-9 and TRBJ1-2, reads DTGVSQNPRHKITKRGQNVTFRCDPISEHNRLYWYRQTLGQGPEFLTYFQNEAQLEKSRLLSDRFSAERPKGSFSTLEIQRTEQGDSAMYLCASSLEGGDGYTFGSGTRLTVV.

The table lists this clonotype with a few counts. The chain combines TRBV4-3 with TRBJ2-5; D possibly corresponds to TRBD2 (6 bases). This CDR3 is built from 15 residues. Germline values: CDR1 LGHNA, CDR2 YSLEER. V was shortened by 4 bases and J by 5 bases, with 17 bases between the two germline ends. Here the CDR3 DNA reads TGCGCCAGCAGCCGAGACTCCGGGACTCGGGAGACCCAGTACTTC. Translating it yields CASSRDSGTRETQYF.

This chain uses TRBV6-1 with TRBJ2-7; D is ambiguous. Trimming pared 1 base from V and 5 bases from J, leaving 15 bases between. CDR1 MNHNS and CDR2 SASEGT come from the germline V gene. CDR3 size: 15 residues. DNA for the CDR3: TGTGCCAGCAGTGAAGGGTCGTTTTGGGGTCACGAGCAGTACTTC. As protein: CASSEGSFWGHEQYF.

This clonotype was seen ten or more times. This chain uses TRBV12-3 or TRBV12-4 with TRBJ2-7; 8 bases are shared with TRBD1. V gave up 6 bases and J gave up 5 bases; unmatched junction bases: 9. The CDR3 sequence is 14 residues long. CDR3 in amino acids: CASRHRGKPNEQYV. CDR3 bases: TGTGCCAGCAGGCACAGGGGGAAACCAAACGAGCAGTACGTC.

This clonotype was observed at least ten times. This CDR3 is CAIYNRDSLNQPQHF. The CDR3, as DNA: TGTGCCATCTATAATCGGGACAGCCTCAATCAGCCCCAGCATTTT. The V and J genes are TRBV21-1 and TRBJ1-5; TRBD1 is the table's D call, not checked against the DNA. TRBV21-1 corresponds to a pseudogene. The CDR3 totals 15 residues.

The CDR3 DNA sequence: TGTGCCAGCAGTGACCTAAAACAGGCTGGGGCCAACGTCCTGACTTTC. Its protein is CASSDLKQAGANVLTF. V and J are TRBV6-5 and TRBJ2-6, with D possibly TRBD1 on 5 matching bases. V lost 5 bases and J 2 bases, leaving 13 bases between the germline ends. The CDR3 is 16 amino acids. From germline, CDR1 is MNHEY and CDR2 SVGAGI.

The rearrangement joins TRBV15 to TRBJ2-5; 9 nucleotides line up with TRBD2. The germline V gene has CDR1 LNHNV and CDR2 YYDKDF (reference sequence). The CDR3 loop spans 15 amino acids. The V and J ends lost 1 base and 7 bases, in that order; junction bases with no gene match: 7. DNA of the CDR3: TGTGCCACCAGCAGAGGAACTAGCGGGTGGGGGACCCAGTACTTC. Protein sequence: CATSRGTSGWGTQYF.

This chain links TRBV10-1 with TRBJ2-3; 10 bases align to TRBD2. V was clipped by 8 bases and J by 1 base; unmatched bases: 3. Germline lookup yields CDR1 WNHNN and CDR2 SYGVQD (reference sequence). This CDR3 is 14 amino acids long. Written as DNA, the CDR3 is TGCGCCAGCGGAGGACTAGCGGGCACAGATACGCAGTATTTT. Its translation is CASGGLAGTDTQYF.

In its sample, this clonotype was seen many times. The chain uses TRBV7-9 and TRBJ2-7; D is ambiguous. CDR1 and CDR2 (germline): SEHNR, FQNEAQ (reference sequence). The CDR3 consists of 12 residues. V dropped 4 bases and J dropped 0 bases, with 4 bases sitting between them. The CDR3 DNA reads as TGTGCCAGCAGCTCCTACTCCTACGAGCAGTACGTC. Encoded protein: CASSSYSYEQYV.

This chain connects TRBV7-2 to TRBJ1-6, with D perhaps matching TRBD1 (5 bases). The V end was cut by 5 bases, the J end by 6 bases, with 11 bases between. The CDR3 has 14 residues. CDR1 SGHTA and CDR2 FQGNSA come from the germline V gene. CDR3 sequence (DNA): TGTGCCAGCAGCCGCCTGAGGGGTAATTCACCCCTCCACTTT. Translated, it gives CASSRLRGNSPLHF.

This chain uses TRBV7-2 with TRBJ2-1; 9 nucleotides agree with TRBD1. The CDR3 runs 15 residues. The germline gives CDR1 SGHTA, CDR2 FQGNSA. V shed 7 bases, J shed 8 bases, and the junction held 12 bases outside the gene matches. The CDR3 here is CASTSGPGQGHEQFF. CDR3 in DNA: TGTGCCAGCACCTCGGGTCCGGGACAGGGACATGAGCAGTTCTTC.

In this sample, this clonotype turned up a few times. The chain joins TRBV7-6 to TRBJ2-2; 9 bases align to TRBD1. Germline V gene sequence: CDR1 SGHVS, CDR2 FNYEAQ. The CDR3 sequence is 17 residues long. The V gene end was trimmed by 3 bases and the J gene end by 3 bases; junction bases not matched to a gene: 8. The CDR3 DNA sequence: TGTGCCAGCAGCTTGGGGGTCGACAGGGGGTACACCGGGGAGCTGTTTTTT. Translated, it gives CASSLGVDRGYTGELFF.

This clonotype was detected a few times. This chain connects TRBV6-2 or TRBV6-3 to TRBJ1-5; D might be TRBD1 (5 bases). This CDR3 contains 16 residues. Germline V gives CDR1 MNHEY, CDR2 SVGEGT. Trimming removed 2 bases from V and 5 bases from J, with 16 bases in between. CDR3 sequence (DNA): TGTGCCAGCAGTTACGGTTCCTCCGAGGGGCATCAGCCCCAGCATTTT. Translating it yields CASSYGSSEGHQPQHF.

CDR3 protein: CASSIHVSGANVLTF. The CDR3 DNA is TGTGCCAGCAGCATACACGTCTCGGGGGCCAACGTCCTGACTTTC. The chain employs TRBV7-9 and TRBJ2-6; D gene ambiguous. V shed 5 bases and J shed 4 bases, with 12 bases lying between them. Germline V gives CDR1 SEHNR, CDR2 FQNEAQ (reference sequence). The CDR3 covers 15 residues.

This clonotype was recorded at least ten times. The chain couples TRBV12-3 or TRBV12-4 to TRBJ2-5; D is uncertain. Trimming took 7 bases from V and 4 from J, leaving 19 bases between them. The CDR3 has 15 amino acids. This chain's CDR3 is CASNKIAVGGETQYF. The CDR3, as DNA: TGTGCCAGCAATAAAATAGCTGTAGGTGGAGAGACCCAGTACTTC.

The gene calls are TRBV27 and TRBJ2-1, with 9 bases aligning to TRBD1. CDR1 MNHEY and CDR2 SMNVEV come from the germline V gene (reference sequence). This CDR3 region has 17 residues. After removal of 2 bases from V and 2 bases from J, the junction contained 7 bases not matched to a gene. The CDR3 sequence: CASSLDAYRGPYNEQFF. Here the CDR3 DNA reads TGTGCCAGCAGTTTAGACGCCTACAGGGGGCCCTACAATGAGCAGTTCTTC.